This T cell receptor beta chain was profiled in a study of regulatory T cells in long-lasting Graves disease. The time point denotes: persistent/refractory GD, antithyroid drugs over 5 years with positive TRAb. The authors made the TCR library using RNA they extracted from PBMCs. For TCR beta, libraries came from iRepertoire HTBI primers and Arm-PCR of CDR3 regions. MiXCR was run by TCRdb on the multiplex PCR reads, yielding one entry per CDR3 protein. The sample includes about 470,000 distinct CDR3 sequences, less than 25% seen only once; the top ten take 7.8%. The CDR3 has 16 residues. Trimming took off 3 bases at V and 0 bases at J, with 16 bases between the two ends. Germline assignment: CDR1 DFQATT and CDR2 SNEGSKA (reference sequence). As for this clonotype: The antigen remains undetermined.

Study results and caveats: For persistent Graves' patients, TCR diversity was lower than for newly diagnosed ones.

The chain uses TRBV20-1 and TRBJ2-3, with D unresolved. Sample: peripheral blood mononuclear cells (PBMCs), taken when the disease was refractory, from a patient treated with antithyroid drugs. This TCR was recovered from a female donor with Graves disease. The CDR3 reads CSASLSASHSTDTQYF. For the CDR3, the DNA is TGCAGTGCTAGTCTCAGCGCCTCGCATAGCACAGATACGCAGTATTTT.